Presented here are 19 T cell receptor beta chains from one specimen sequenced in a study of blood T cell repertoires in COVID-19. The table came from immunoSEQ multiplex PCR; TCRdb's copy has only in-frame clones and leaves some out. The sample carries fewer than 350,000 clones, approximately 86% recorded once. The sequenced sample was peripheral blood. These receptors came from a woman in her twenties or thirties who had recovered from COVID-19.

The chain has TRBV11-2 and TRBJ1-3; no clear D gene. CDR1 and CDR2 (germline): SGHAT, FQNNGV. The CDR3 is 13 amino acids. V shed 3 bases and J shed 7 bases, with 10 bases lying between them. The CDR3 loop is CASSFRLRNTIYF. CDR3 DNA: TGTGCCAGCAGCTTCCGGTTACGGAACACCATATATTTT. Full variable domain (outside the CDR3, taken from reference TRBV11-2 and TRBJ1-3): EAGVAQSPRYKIIEKRQSVAFWCNPISGHATLYWYQQILGQGPKLLIQFQNNGVVDDSQLPKDRFSAERLKGVDSTLKIQPAKLEDSAVYLCASSFRLRNTIYFGEGSWLTVV.

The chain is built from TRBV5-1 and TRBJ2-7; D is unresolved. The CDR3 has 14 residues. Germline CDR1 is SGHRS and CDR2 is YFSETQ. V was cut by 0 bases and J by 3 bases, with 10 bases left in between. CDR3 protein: CASSLEHPLYEQYF. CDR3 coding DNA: TGCGCCAGCAGCTTGGAACACCCTCTCTACGAGCAGTACTTC.

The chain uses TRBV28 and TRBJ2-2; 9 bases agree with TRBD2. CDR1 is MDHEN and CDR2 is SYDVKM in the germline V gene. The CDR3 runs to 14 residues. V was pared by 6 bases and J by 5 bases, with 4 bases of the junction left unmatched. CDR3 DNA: TGTGCCAGCAGACCGGGACTAGCAACCGGGGAGCTGTTTTTT. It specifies CASRPGLATGELFF.

The CDR3 sequence: CASSPQKQGSSYNEQFF. CDR3 nucleotide sequence: TGTGCCAGCTCACCGCAGAAACAGGGGAGCTCCTACAATGAGCAGTTCTTC. The chain combines TRBV18 with TRBJ2-1; 7 nucleotides line up with TRBD1. Germline trimming cut 3 bases from V and 0 bases from J; bases unmatched to any gene: 8. The CDR3 covers 17 residues. CDR1 is KGHSH, CDR2 LQKENI, per germline.

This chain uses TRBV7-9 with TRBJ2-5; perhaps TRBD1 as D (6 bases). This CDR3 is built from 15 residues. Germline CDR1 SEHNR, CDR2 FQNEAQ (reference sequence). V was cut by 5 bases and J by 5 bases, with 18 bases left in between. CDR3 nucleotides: TGTGCCAGCAGCAAGACAGGCTTTCGGCGGGAGACCCAGTACTTC. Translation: CASSKTGFRRETQYF.

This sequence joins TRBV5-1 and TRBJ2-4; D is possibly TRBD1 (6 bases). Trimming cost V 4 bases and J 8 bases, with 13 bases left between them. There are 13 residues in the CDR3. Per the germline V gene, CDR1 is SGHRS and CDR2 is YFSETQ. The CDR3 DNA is TGCGCCAGCAGCGAGGGACACGTAGACATTCAGTACTTC. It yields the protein CASSEGHVDIQYF.

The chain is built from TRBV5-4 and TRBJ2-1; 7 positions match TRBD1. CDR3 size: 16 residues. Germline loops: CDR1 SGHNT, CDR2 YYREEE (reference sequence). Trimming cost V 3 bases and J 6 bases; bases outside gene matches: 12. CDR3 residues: CASSSPGTRGSNEQFF. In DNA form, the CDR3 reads TGTGCCAGCAGCTCACCCGGGACCAGGGGGTCCAATGAGCAGTTCTTC. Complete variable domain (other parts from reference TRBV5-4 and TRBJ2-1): ETGVTQSPTHLIKTRGQQVTLRCSSQSGHNTVSWYQQALGQGPQFIFQYYREEENGRGNFPPRFSGLQFPNYSSELNVNALELDDSALYLCASSSPGTRGSNEQFFGPGTRLTVL.

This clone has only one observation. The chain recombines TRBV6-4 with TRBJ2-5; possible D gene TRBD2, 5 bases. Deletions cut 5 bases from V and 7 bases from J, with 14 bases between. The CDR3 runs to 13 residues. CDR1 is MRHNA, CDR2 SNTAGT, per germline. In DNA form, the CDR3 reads TGTGCCAGCAGTTCGGACCGCCGGGGGACCCAGTACTTC. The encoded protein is CASSSDRRGTQYF.

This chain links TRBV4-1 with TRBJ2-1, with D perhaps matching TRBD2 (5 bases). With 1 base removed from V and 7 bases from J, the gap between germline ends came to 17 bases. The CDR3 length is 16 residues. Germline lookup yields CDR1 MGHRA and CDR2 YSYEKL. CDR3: CASSQVVGARRNEQFF. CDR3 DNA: TGCGCCAGCAGCCAAGTTGTGGGAGCTAGGAGGAATGAGCAGTTCTTC.

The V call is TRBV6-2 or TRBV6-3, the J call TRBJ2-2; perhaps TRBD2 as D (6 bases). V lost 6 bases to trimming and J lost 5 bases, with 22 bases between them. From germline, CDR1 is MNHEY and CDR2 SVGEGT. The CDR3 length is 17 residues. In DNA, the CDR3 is TGTGCCAGCAGCCGGGACTTCCCGAATCCGACAACCGGGGAGCTGTTTTTT. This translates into CASSRDFPNPTTGELFF.

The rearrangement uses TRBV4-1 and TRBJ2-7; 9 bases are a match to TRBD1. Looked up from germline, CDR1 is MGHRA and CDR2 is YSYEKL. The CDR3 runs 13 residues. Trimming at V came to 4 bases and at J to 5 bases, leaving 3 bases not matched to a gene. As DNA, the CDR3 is TGCGCCAGCAGCCCGGACAGGGGCCACGAGCAGTACTTC. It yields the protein CASSPDRGHEQYF.

In DNA form, the CDR3 reads TGTGCCAGCAGTGAAAGGGACAGGGTGTACGAGCAGTACTTC. It yields the protein CASSERDRVYEQYF. The V and J genes are TRBV6-1 and TRBJ2-7, with TRBD1 matching over 9 bases. With 2 bases clipped from V and 4 bases from J, the junction kept 3 bases outside the gene matches. The CDR3 has 14 amino acids. Germline CDR1 is MNHNS and CDR2 is SASEGT.

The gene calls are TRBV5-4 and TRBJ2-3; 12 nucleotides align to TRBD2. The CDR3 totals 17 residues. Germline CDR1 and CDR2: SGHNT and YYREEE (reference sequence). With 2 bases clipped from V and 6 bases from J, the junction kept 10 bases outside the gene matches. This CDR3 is CASSFRLAGAPQDTQYF. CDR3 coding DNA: TGTGCCAGCAGCTTTAGACTAGCGGGGGCCCCCCAGGATACGCAGTATTTT.

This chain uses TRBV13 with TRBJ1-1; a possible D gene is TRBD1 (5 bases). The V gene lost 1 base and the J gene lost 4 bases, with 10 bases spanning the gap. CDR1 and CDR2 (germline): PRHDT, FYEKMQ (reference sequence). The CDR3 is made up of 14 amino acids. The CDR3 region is CASSLAGEVTEAFF. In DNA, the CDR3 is TGTGCCAGCAGCTTAGCGGGGGAGGTCACTGAAGCTTTCTTT.

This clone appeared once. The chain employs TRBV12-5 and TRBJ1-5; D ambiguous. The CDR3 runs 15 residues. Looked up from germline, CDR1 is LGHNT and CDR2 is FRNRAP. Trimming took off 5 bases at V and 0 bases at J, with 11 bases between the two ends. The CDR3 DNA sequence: TGTGCTAGTGGTCCGCCGGGGAATAGCAATCAGCCCCAGCATTTT. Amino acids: CASGPPGNSNQPQHF.

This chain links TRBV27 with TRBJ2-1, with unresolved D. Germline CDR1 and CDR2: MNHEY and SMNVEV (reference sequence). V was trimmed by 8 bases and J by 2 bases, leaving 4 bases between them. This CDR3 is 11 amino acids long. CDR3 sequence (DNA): TGTGCCAGCCAGGCCTACAATGAGCAGTTCTTC. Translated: CASQAYNEQFF.

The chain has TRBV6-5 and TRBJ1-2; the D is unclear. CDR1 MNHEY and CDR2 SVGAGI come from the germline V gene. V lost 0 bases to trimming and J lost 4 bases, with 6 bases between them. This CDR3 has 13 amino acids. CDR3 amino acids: CASSYSRGYGYTF. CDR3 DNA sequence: TGTGCCAGCAGTTACTCGAGAGGCTATGGCTACACCTTC.

CDR3 bases: TGTGCCAGCAGTTACTTTCTAGCGGCTACCTACGAGCAGTACTTC. Amino acids: CASSYFLAATYEQYF. V usage is TRBV6-2 or TRBV6-3 and J usage is TRBJ2-7; 7 nucleotides align to TRBD2. Trimming took 1 base from V and 2 from J; bases not matched to a gene: 5. Germline V gene lookup returns CDR1 MNHEY and CDR2 SVGEGT. The CDR3 covers 15 residues.

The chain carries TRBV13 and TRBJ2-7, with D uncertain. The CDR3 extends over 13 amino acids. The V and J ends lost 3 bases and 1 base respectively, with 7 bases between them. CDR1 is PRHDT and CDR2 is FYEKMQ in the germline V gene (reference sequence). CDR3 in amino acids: CASSLQDSYEQYF. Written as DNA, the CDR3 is TGTGCCAGCAGCTTGCAGGATTCCTACGAGCAGTACTTC.